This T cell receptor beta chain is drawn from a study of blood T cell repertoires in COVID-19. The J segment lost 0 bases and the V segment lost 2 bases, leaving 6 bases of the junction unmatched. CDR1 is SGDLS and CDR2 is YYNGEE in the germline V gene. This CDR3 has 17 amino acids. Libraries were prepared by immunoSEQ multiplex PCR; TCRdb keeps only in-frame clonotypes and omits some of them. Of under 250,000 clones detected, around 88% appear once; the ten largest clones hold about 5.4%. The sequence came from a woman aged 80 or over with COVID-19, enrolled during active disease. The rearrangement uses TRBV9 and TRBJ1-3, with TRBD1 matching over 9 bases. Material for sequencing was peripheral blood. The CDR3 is CASSVAGTGSSGNTIYF. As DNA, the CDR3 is TGTGCCAGCAGCGTCGCCGGGACAGGGAGCTCTGGAAACACCATATATTTT.